This passage covers 5 T cell receptor beta chains from one sample sequenced in a study of response to subunit inactivated influenza vaccine. Each CDR3 protein gets one entry after TCRdb re-called the RT-PCR reads with MiXCR. Of fewer than 800,000 distinct CDR3 sequences listed, 15% to 19% are singletons. Sequenced here: PBMCs from blood, sampled about 13 days after vaccination. These TCRs come from a man over 45 who received an inactivated influenza vaccine.

Ten or more counts support this clonotype. V is TRBV4-1 and J is TRBJ2-1; unclear D gene. Germline V gives CDR1 MGHRA, CDR2 YSYEKL. CDR3 length: 16 amino acids. Trimming removed 0 bases from V and 3 bases from J, with 12 bases in between. CDR3 residues: CASSQDQASGYNEQFF. Here the CDR3 DNA reads TGCGCCAGCAGCCAAGATCAGGCTTCCGGCTACAATGAGCAGTTCTTC.

The rearrangement joins TRBV7-9 to TRBJ1-2, with TRBD1 as a possible D gene (5 bases). Looked up from germline, CDR1 is SEHNR and CDR2 is FQNEAQ (reference sequence). V lost 0 bases and J 4 bases, leaving 15 bases between the germline ends. The CDR3 is 16 residues long. CDR3 in amino acids: CASSLADPGDPYGYTF. The CDR3 region has the DNA TGTGCCAGCAGCTTAGCGGACCCGGGGGACCCCTATGGCTACACCTTC.

This clonotype appeared a few times. The CDR3 sequence is CAWSKLQVNQPQHF. CDR3 coding DNA: TGTGCCTGGAGTAAATTACAGGTTAATCAGCCCCAGCATTTT. The V and J genes are TRBV30 and TRBJ1-5, with D possibly matching TRBD1 (5 bases). The V gene lost 2 bases and the J gene lost 4 bases, with 12 bases spanning the gap. Germline V lookup: CDR1 GTSNPN, CDR2 SVGIG (reference sequence). This CDR3 contains 14 residues.

The V call is TRBV3-1, the J call TRBJ1-1; D might be TRBD1 (6 bases). The germline CDR1 and CDR2 sequences are LGHDT and YNNKEL (reference sequence). There are 14 residues in the CDR3. V was clipped by 4 bases and J by 5 bases, with 14 bases between them. CDR3 sequence reads: CASSPEWGATEAFF. The CDR3 DNA reads as TGTGCCAGCAGCCCGGAGTGGGGGGCTACTGAAGCTTTCTTT.

On this clonotype: Relative to the germline gene, one junction end is altered; a read error may explain this. J is TRBJ2-5 and V is TRBV6-1; TRBD1 matches at 7 bases. Germline values: CDR1 MNHNS, CDR2 SASEGT. The length of the CDR3 is 14 residues. The CDR3 here is CASTELGQRGKENF. The DNA for the CDR3 is TGTGCCAGCACTGAATTGGGACAGAGGGGAAAAGAGAACTTC.